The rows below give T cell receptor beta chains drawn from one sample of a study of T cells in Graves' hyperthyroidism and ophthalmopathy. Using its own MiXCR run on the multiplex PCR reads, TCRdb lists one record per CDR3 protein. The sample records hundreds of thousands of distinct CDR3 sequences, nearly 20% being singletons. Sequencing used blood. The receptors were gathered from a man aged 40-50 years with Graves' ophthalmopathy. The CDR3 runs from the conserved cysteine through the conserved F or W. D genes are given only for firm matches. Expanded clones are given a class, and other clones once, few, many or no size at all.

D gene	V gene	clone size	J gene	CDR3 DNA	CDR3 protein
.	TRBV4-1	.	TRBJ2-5	TGCGCCAGCAGCCTCGACGACTCGGAGACCCAGTACTTC	CASSLDDSETQYF
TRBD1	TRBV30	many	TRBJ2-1	TGTGCCTGGAGCGCCCAGGGGGATGAGCAGTTCTTC	CAWSAQGDEQFF
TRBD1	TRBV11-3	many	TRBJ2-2	TGTGCCAGCAGCTTAGGACAGGGGACTACCGGGGAGCTGTTTTTT	CASSLGQGTTGELFF
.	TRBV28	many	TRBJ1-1	TGTGCCAGCAGTTTATCGGGACGCTTCAAGGAAGCTTTCTTT	CASSLSGRFKEAFF
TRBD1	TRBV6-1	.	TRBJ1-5	TGTGCCAGCAGGAGATCGACAGGGGACCAGCCCCAGCATTTT	CASRRSTGDQPQHF
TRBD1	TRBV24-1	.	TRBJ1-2	TGTGCCACCAGAGCCGACAGGGGAACTGATGGCTACACCTTC	CATRADRGTDGYTF
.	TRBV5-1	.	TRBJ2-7	TGCGCCAGCAGCCTAGGCCCGCGGGACGAGCAGTACTTC	CASSLGPRDEQYF
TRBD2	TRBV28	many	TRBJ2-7	TGTGCCAGCAGTTTAGTTGTAGCGGGGGCCTACGAGCAGTACTTC	CASSLVVAGAYEQYF
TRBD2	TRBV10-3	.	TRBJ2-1	TGTGCCATCAGTGTCGGGACTAGGATCGATGAGCAGTTCTTC	CAISVGTRIDEQFF
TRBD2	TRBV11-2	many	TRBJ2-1	TGTGCCAGCAGCTTACCTTATGGGGTAGCGGGGGGTGTCTATGAGCAGTTCTTC	CASSLPYGVAGGVYEQFF
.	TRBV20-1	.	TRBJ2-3	TGCAGCCCCGTTGAGCGGTCCACAGATACGCAGTATTTT	CSPVERSTDTQYF
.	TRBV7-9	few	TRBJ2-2	TGTGCCAGCAGCTTCAAGCAAGGCACCGGGGAGCTGTTTTTT	CASSFKQGTGELFF
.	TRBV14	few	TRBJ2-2	TGTGCCAGCAGCCAGTCCTTAGGGCGAGGGGAAGACGGGGAGCTGTTTTTT	CASSQSLGRGEDGELFF
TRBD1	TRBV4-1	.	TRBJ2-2	TGCGCCAGCAGCCACCCTACAGGGGCAGGCACCGGGGAGCTGTTTTTT	CASSHPTGAGTGELFF
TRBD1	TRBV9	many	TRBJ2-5	TGTGCCAGCAGCGTTGAAGGGGACAGGTGGACAGAGACCCAGTACTTC	CASSVEGDRWTETQYF
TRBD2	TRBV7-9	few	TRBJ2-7	TGTGCCAGCAGCTTAGTAGTTTTGGCGGGAGGCAGGGTCCGACCTGGGGAGCAGTACTTC	CASSLVVLAGGRVRPGEQYF
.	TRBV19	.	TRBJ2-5	TGTGCCAGTAGTATGACTCGGTTACCCGAAGAGACCCAGTACTTC	CASSMTRLPEETQYF
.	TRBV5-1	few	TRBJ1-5	TGCGCCAGCAGCTTGGGAGACAGTTATAATCAGCCCCAGCATTTT	CASSLGDSYNQPQHF
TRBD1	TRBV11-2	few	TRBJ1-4	TGTGCCAGCAGCTCTGGACAGGGGTGGGCTAATGAAAAACTGTTTTTT	CASSSGQGWANEKLFF
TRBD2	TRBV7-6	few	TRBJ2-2	TGTGCCAGCAGCTGGGGACCCACTAGCGGGAGGTCGAACACCGGGGAGCTGTTTTTT	CASSWGPTSGRSNTGELFF
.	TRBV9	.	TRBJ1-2	TGTGCCAGCAGCGTAGGAAGTCACGGCTACACCTTC	CASSVGSHGYTF
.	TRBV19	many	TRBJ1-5	TGTGCCAGTAGTATGAGCCGCATGGTCTTCAATCAGCCCCAGCATTTT	CASSMSRMVFNQPQHF
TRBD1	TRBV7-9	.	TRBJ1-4	TGTGCCAGCAGTGGGGGGACAGATAATGAAAAACTGTTTTTT	CASSGGTDNEKLFF
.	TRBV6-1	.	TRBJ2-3	TGTGCCAGCAGTGAGAGAACAGCTACTAGCACAGATACGCAGTATTTT	CASSERTATSTDTQYF
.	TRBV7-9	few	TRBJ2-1	TGTGCCAGCAGCCTTCAGTATGAGCAGTTCTTC	CASSLQYEQFF
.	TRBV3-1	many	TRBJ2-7	TGTGCCAGCAGCCAGGGGACTTCATACGAGCAGTACTTC	CASSQGTSYEQYF
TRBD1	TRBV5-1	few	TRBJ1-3	TGCGCCAGCAGCTCCGGACAGGGAGGTGGAAACACCATATATTTT	CASSSGQGGGNTIYF
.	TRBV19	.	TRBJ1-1	TGTGCCAGTAGTATAGGGACAGTTCCGACCAGCGCTTTCTTT	CASSIGTVPTSAFF
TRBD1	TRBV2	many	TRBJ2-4	TGTGCCAGCAGCGATGCCCGGGACAGATTAGCCAAAAACATTCAGTACTTC	CASSDARDRLAKNIQYF
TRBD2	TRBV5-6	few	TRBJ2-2	TGTGCCAGCAGCTTGAAGGCTAGCGGGTTCACCGGGGAGCTGTTTTTT	CASSLKASGFTGELFF
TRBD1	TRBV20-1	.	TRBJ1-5	TGCAGTGCTAGAGAGAGGACAGGGGCGATCAATCAGCCCCAGCATTTT	CSARERTGAINQPQHF
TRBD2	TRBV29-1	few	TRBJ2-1	TGCAGCGTTGAAGAACCCAGCGGGGGGGATAATGAGCAGTTCTTC	CSVEEPSGGDNEQFF
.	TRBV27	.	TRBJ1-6	TGTGCCAGCAGTTTGAAGGGGAACTATAATTCACCCCTCCACTTT	CASSLKGNYNSPLHF
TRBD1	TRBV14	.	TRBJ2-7	TGTGCCAGCAGCCAAGTTGGGGGCGGGACAGGCTACGAGCAGTACTTC	CASSQVGGGTGYEQYF
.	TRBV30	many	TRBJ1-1	TGTGCCTGGAATCACCTAAGGAACGCTGAAGCTTTCTTT	CAWNHLRNAEAFF
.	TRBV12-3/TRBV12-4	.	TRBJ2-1	TGTGCCAGCAGTTTTCCTCTAGGGGGGGTTAGCTATGAGCAGTTCTTC	CASSFPLGGVSYEQFF
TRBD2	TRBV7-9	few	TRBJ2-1	TGTGCCAGCAGCCCCCCTTTGGGACTAGCGGGAAGGGAACCGACCGCAGCGTACAATGAGCAGTTCTTC	CASSPPLGLAGREPTAAYNEQFF
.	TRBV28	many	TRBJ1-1	TGTGCCAGCAGTTTAACCCCCGACGGTAAAGAAGCTTTCTTT	CASSLTPDGKEAFF
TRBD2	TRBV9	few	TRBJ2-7	TGTGCCAGCAGCGTGGCTAGCGGGTCGTTCTACGAGCAGTACTTC	CASSVASGSFYEQYF
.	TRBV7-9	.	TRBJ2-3	TGTGCCAGCAGCTTAGTAATTCGGGACTCCACAGATACGCAGTATTTT	CASSLVIRDSTDTQYF
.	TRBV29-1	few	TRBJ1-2	TGCAGCGTGGGGGACGGCTCGGTTAATGGTGGCTACACCTTC	CSVGDGSVNGGYTF
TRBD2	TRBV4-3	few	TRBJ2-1	TGCGCCAGCAGCCTGGGACTAGCGGGGGGAGGAGGGCAGTTCTTC	CASSLGLAGGGGQFF
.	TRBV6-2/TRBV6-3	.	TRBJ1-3	TGTGCCAGCAGGAGCAGGTTCTCTGGAAACACCATGTATTTT	CASRSRFSGNTMYF
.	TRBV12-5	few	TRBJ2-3	TGTGCTAGTGGTTTGGTCGGACCGGGTCCCTTTTTAGATACGCAGTATTTT	CASGLVGPGPFLDTQYF
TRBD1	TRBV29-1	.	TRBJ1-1	TGCAGCGTTGATTTGGACAGGGGGCCTGAAGCTTTCTTT	CSVDLDRGPEAFF
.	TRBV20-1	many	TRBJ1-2	TGCAGTGCTTTTCGAAGGGATGGCTACACCTTC	CSAFRRDGYTF
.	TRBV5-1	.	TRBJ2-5	TGCGCCAGCAGCTTGGGGGGGCTTGGGAGGCAAGAGACCCAGTACTTC	CASSLGGLGRQETQYF
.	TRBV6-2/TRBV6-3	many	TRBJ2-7	TGTGCCAGCAGTTACACCCCGGCGCCAGCGTTCTCCTACGAGCAGTACTTC	CASSYTPAPAFSYEQYF
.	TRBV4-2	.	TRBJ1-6	TGTGCCAGCAGCCAAGAAGGGAATAATTCACCCCTCCACTTT	CASSQEGNNSPLHF
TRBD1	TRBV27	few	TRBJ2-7	TGTGCCAGCAGTTTCCGGGACAGCGGCTACGAGCAGTACTTC	CASSFRDSGYEQYF
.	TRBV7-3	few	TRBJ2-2	TGTGCCAGCAGCTGGGATAGCGGGAACACCGGGGAGCTGTTTTTT	CASSWDSGNTGELFF
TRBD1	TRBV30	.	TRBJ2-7	TGTGCCTGGAGAAGGAGACAGGGGGCACGTGAGCAGTACTTC	CAWRRRQGAREQYF
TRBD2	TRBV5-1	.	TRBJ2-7	TGCGCCAGCAGCTTGGCGGGCGGGAGGGCCTACAATGAGCAGTACTTC	CASSLAGGRAYNEQYF
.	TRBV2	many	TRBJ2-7	TGTGCCAGCAGTGGGAGCTCCTACGAGCAGTACTTC	CASSGSSYEQYF
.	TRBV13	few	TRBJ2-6	TGTGCCAGCAGCTCCCCGGGACGCAGTCGGTCTGGGGCCAACGTCCTGACTTTC	CASSSPGRSRSGANVLTF
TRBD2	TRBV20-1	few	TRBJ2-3	TGCAGTGCTATCCCTGGAGTAGCGGGAGCAGATACGCAGTATTTT	CSAIPGVAGADTQYF
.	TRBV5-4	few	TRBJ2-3	TGTGCCAGCAGCTTAATGGTCGGGGCGAGCACAGATACGCAGTATTTT	CASSLMVGASTDTQYF
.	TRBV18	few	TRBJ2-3	TGTGCCAGCTCACTTAGGGCCCAGACAAGCACAGATACGCAGTATTTT	CASSLRAQTSTDTQYF
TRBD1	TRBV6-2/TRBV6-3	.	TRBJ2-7	TGTGCCAGCAGTCACTTGACAGGGATCCATTACGAGCAGTACTTC	CASSHLTGIHYEQYF